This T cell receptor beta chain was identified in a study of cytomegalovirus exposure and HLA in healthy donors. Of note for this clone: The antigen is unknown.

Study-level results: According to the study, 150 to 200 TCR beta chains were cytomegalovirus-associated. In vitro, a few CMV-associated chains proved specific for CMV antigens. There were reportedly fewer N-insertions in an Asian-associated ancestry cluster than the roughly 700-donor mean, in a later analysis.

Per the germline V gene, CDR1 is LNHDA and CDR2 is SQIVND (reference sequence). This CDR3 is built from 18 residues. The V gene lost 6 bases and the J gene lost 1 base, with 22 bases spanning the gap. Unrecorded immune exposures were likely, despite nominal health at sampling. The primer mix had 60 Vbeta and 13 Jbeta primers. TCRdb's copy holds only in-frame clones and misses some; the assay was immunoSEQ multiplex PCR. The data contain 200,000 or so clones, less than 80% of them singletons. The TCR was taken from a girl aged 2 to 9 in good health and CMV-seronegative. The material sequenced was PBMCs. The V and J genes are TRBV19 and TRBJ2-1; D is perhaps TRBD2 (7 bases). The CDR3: CASSPLLAGAWSYNEQFF. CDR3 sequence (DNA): TGTGCCAGTAGCCCCCTCCTTGCGGGGGCTTGGTCCTACAATGAGCAGTTCTTC.